The T cell receptor (beta chain) under discussion was sequenced for a study of breast tumors, draining lymph nodes, adjacent tissues. Whole-study results and caveats: Luminal-like breast cancer showed significantly greater tumor-nontumor repertoire similarity than basal-like breast cancer did.

Each CDR3 protein gets one entry after TCRdb re-called the multiplex PCR reads with MiXCR. Among more than 100,000 distinct CDR3 sequences listed, about 22% were seen once. The lymph nodes were axillary draining lymph nodes from breast cancer patients. This clonotype was counted many times. Its antigen remains unknown. This CDR3 contains 14 residues. Per the germline V gene, CDR1 is ENHRY and CDR2 is SYGVKD. Trimming took 8 bases from V and 0 from J, leaving 14 bases between them. The J gene is TRBJ2-7, the V gene TRBV10-3; D gene uncertain. Sample: axillary lymph node tissue. This receptor was identified in a female donor with breast cancer. Some clones in this sample may be carry-over from other donors' samples. CDR3 loop: CAIGPSDRSYEQYF. Written as DNA, the CDR3 is TGTGCCATCGGGCCAAGTGACCGCTCCTACGAGCAGTACTTC.